One sample yielded the 6 T cell receptor beta chains listed below, sequenced in a study of cytomegalovirus exposure and HLA in healthy donors. Both 60 Vbeta primers and 13 Jbeta primers went into the PCR. Generated by immunoSEQ multiplex PCR, the TCRdb table keeps only in-frame clones and is missing some. The sample gives roughly 220,000 clones, 80% to 90% of which show up once; roughly 3.1% is in the top ten. The sequencing sample was made of PBMCs. These receptor sequences come from a man aged 25-45 years in good health and CMV-seronegative.

The gene calls are TRBV6-5 and TRBJ2-5; TRBD2 aligns across 9 bases. With V trimmed by 5 bases and J by 4 bases, 5 bases remained unmatched. The germline V gene has CDR1 MNHEY and CDR2 SVGAGI. The CDR3 has 14 residues. The CDR3 region has the DNA TGTGCCAGCAGTGCAGCGGGGGGCCGAGAGACCCAGTACTTC. Amino acids: CASSAAGGRETQYF.

In nucleotides, the CDR3 is TGTGCCAGCAGGCCCCTCCTGTACGGCTCCTACGAGCAGTACTTC. Protein product: CASRPLLYGSYEQYF. V is TRBV6-4 and J is TRBJ2-7, with D hard to call. The CDR3 is 15 amino acids. Germline V gene sequence: CDR1 MRHNA, CDR2 SNTAGT. Trimming removed 6 bases at V and 0 bases at J, with 15 bases between.

This rearrangement joins TRBV25-1 to TRBJ2-3; D is possibly TRBD2 (5 bases). Germline lookup yields CDR1 MGHDK and CDR2 SYGVNS. Trimming removed 8 bases from V and 6 bases from J, with 15 bases in between. The CDR3 sequence is 13 residues long. The CDR3: CASEGPGRDTQYF. CDR3 DNA: TGTGCCAGCGAGGGCCCCGGACGGGATACGCAGTATTTT.

The genes are TRBV28 and TRBJ2-7, with D tentatively TRBD1 (5 bases). This CDR3 is 18 amino acids long. V lost 6 bases and J 1 base, leaving 25 bases between the germline ends. Germline V lookup: CDR1 MDHEN, CDR2 SYDVKM. CDR3 nucleotides: TGTGCCAGCAGGGAATTCACGGTACTCTCTAAGGGGTCCTACGAGCAGTACTTC. Its translation: CASREFTVLSKGSYEQYF. The variable domain in full, with the rest retrieved from reference TRBV28 and TRBJ2-7, is DVKVTQSSRYLVKRTGEKVFLECVQDMDHENMFWYRQDPGLGLRLIYFSYDVKMKEKGDIPEGYSVSREKKERFSLILESASTNQTSMYLCASREFTVLSKGSYEQYFGPGTRLTVT.

This chain links TRBV2 with TRBJ1-2; TRBD1 is a possible D gene (6 bases). The length of the CDR3 is 12 residues. V was cut by 7 bases and J by 6 bases, with 12 bases left in between. In germline, CDR1 is SNHLY, CDR2 FYNNEI. The CDR3 protein is CASNWDNNGYTF. The CDR3 nucleotides read TGTGCCAGCAACTGGGACAACAATGGCTACACCTTC.

This chain links TRBV4-3 with TRBJ2-1, with 7 bases matching TRBD1. Losses at the gene ends were 0 bases for V and 7 bases for J; bases not matched to a gene: 12. The germline gives CDR1 LGHNA, CDR2 YSLEER. The CDR3 spans 17 residues. For the CDR3, the DNA is TGCGCCAGCAGCCAAGATAGGACAGGACTCCTGGGGAATGAGCAGTTCTTC. Protein product: CASSQDRTGLLGNEQFF.